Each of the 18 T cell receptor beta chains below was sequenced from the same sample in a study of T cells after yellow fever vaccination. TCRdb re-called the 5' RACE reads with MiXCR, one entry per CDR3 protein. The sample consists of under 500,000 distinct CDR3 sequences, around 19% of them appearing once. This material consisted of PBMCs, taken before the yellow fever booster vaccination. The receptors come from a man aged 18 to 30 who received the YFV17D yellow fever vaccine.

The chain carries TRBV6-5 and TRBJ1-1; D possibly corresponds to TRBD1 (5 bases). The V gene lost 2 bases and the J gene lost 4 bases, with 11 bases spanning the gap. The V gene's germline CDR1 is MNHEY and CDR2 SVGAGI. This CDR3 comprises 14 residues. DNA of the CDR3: TGTGCCAGCAGTTACGAGGTTAGGGGCACTGAAGCTTTCTTT. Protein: CASSYEVRGTEAFF.

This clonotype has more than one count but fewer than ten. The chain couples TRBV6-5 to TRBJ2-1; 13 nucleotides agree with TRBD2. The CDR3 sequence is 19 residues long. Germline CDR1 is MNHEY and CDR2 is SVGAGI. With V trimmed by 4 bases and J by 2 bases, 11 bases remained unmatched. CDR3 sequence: CASSSFRTSGGVAYNEQFF. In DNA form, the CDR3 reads TGTGCCAGCAGTTCGTTCCGGACTAGCGGGGGTGTTGCCTACAATGAGCAGTTCTTC.

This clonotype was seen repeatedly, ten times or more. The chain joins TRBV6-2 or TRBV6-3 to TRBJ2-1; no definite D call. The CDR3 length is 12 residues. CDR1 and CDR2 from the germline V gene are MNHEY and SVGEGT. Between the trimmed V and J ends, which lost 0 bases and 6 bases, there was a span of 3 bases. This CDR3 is CASSYSRNEQFF. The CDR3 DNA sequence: TGTGCCAGCAGTTACTCCCGCAATGAGCAGTTCTTC.

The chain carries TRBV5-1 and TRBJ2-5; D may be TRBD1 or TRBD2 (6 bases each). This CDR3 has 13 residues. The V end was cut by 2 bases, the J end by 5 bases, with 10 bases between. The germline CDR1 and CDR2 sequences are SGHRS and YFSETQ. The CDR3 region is CASSFGGRETQYF. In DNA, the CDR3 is TGCGCCAGCAGCTTCGGGGGCCGGGAGACCCAGTACTTC.

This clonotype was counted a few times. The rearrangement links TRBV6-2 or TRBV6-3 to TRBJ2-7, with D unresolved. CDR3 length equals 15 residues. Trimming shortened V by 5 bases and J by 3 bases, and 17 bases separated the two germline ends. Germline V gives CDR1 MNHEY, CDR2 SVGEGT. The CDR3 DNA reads TGTGCCAGCAGTCACCCGATTGCCCGCCACTACGAGCAGTACTTC. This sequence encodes CASSHPIARHYEQYF.

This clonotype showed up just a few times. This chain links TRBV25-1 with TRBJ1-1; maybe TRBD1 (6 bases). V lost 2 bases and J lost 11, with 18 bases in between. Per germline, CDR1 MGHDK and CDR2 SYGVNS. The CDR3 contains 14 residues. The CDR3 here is CASSERDILGSAFF. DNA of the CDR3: TGTGCCAGCAGTGAACGGGACATTCTGGGTTCGGCTTTCTTT.

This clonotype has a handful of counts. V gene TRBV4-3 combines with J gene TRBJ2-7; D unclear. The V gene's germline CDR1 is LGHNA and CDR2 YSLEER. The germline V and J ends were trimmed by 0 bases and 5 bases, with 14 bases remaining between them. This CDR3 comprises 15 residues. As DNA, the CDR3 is TGCGCCAGCAGCCAAGAGTGGAGCACTTGGAACGAGCAGTACTTC. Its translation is CASSQEWSTWNEQYF.

The CDR3 region is CASSQGGGAGGIQYF. The DNA for the CDR3 is TGTGCCAGCAGCCAAGGGGGCGGGGCTGGTGGCATTCAGTACTTC. The rearrangement links TRBV14 to TRBJ2-4; D possibly corresponds to TRBD2 (6 bases). The CDR3 extends over 15 amino acids. Trimming took 1 base from V and 9 from J, leaving 16 bases between them. Germline CDR1 and CDR2: SGHDN and FVKESK.

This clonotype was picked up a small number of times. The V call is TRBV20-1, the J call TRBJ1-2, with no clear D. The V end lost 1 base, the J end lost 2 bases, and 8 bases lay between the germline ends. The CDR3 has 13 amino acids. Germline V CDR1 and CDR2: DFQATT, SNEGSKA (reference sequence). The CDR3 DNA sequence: TGCAGTGCTAGAGTACCGGGAAACTATGGCTACACCTTC. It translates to CSARVPGNYGYTF.

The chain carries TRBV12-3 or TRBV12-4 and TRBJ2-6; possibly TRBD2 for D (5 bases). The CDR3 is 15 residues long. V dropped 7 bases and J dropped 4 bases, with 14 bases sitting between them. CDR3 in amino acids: CASNPRGSGANVLTF. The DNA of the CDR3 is TGTGCCAGCAACCCTAGAGGGTCCGGGGCCAACGTCCTGACTTTC.

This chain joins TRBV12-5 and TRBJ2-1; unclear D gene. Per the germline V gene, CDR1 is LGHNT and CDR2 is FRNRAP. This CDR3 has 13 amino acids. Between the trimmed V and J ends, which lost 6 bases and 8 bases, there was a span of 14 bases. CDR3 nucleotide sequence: TGTGCTAGTGGGGGGTCCTATCGCCATGAGCAGTTCTTC. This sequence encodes CASGGSYRHEQFF.

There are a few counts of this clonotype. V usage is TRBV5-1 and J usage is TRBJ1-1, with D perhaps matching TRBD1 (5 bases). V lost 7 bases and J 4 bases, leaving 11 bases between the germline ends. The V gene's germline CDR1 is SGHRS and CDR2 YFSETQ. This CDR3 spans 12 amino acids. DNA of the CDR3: TGCGCCAGCGGGGACGTGCCCACTGAAGCTTTCTTT. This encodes CASGDVPTEAFF. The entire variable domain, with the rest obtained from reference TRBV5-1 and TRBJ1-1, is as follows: KAGVTQTPRYLIKTRGQQVTLSCSPISGHRSVSWYQQTPGQGLQFLFEYFSETQRNKGNFPGRFSGRQFSNSRSEMNVSTLELGDSALYLCASGDVPTEAFFGQGTRLTVV.

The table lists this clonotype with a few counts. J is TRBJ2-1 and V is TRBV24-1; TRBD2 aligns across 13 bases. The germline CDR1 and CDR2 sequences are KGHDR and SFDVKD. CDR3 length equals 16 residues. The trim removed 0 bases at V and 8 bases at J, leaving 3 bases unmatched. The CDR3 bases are TGTGCCACCAGTGATTTGACTAGCGGGGGGGTGTATGAGCAGTTCTTC. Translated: CATSDLTSGGVYEQFF.

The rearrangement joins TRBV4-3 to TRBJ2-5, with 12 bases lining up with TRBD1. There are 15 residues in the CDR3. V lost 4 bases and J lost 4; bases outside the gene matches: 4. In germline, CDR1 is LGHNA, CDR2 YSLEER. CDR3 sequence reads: CASSRGTGGSETQYF. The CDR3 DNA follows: TGCGCCAGCAGCCGAGGGACAGGGGGCTCAGAGACCCAGTACTTC.

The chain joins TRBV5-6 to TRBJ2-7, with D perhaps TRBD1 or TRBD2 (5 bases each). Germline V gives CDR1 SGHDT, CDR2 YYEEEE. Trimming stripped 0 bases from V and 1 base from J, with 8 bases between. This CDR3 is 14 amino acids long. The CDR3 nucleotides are TGTGCCAGCAGCTTGGAAGAGGGGTCCTACGAGCAGTACGTC. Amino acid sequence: CASSLEEGSYEQYV.

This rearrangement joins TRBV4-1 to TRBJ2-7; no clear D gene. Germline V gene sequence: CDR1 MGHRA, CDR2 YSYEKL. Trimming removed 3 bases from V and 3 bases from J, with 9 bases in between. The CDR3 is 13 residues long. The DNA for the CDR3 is TGCGCCAGCAGCCAGACGAGGTACTACGAGCAGTACTTC. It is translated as CASSQTRYYEQYF.

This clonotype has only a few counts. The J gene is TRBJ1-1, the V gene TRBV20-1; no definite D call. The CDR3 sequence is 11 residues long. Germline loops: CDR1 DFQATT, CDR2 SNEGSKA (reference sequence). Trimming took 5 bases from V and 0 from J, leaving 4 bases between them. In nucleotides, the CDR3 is TGCAGTGCTTTAGTGAACACTGAAGCTTTCTTT. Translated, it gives CSALVNTEAFF.

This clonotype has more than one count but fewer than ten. The CDR3 region has the DNA TGCGCCAGCAGCCAAAGGACAGCGATGGGGGAGACCCAGTACTTC. It translates to CASSQRTAMGETQYF. The J gene is TRBJ2-5, the V gene TRBV4-1; D might be TRBD1 (6 bases). Trimming took off 2 bases at V and 5 bases at J, with 15 bases between the two ends. Germline-derived CDR1 and CDR2 are MGHRA and YSYEKL. This CDR3 has 15 amino acids.